This T cell receptor (beta chain) was profiled in a study of cytomegalovirus exposure and HLA in healthy donors. Study-level findings and limits: The study recorded about 160 TCR beta chains that were cytomegalovirus-associated. With high specificity and sensitivity, the classifier reportedly diagnosed cytomegalovirus status.

The CDR3 runs 15 residues. Trimming removed 0 bases from V and 2 bases from J, with 10 bases in between. Germline loops: CDR1 SEHNR, CDR2 FQNEAQ (reference sequence). Remarks on this clone: Its antigen is unknown.

With 60 Vbeta and 13 Jbeta primers, the PCR was carried out. TCRdb's copy holds only in-frame clones and misses some; the assay was immunoSEQ multiplex PCR. This sample has fewer than 250,000 clones, with nearly 80% found just once. Sequencing was carried out using PBMCs. This TCR was recovered from a male donor in good health and CMV-seronegative. This sequence joins TRBV7-9 and TRBJ2-5; possible D gene TRBD1, 6 bases. This CDR3 reads CASSLATGSQETQYF. The CDR3 region has the DNA TGTGCCAGCAGCTTAGCCACAGGGAGTCAAGAGACCCAGTACTTC.